Below, one TCR beta chain is given with its context. Its antigen is unidentified. The CDR3 loop spans 16 amino acids. V dropped 0 bases and J dropped 0 bases, with 10 bases sitting between them. Germline CDR1 SGHRS, CDR2 YFSETQ. This sample was taken from a study of cytomegalovirus exposure and HLA in healthy donors. Regarding the study as a whole: In vitro confirmation showed a few CMV-associated chains to be CMV antigen specific. In a later analysis, V- and J-gene trimming of beta chains associated with a DCLRE1C missense variant, replicated independently. CMV serostatus was the only immune exposure information that was available.

Researchers ran the PCR with 60 Vbeta and 13 Jbeta primers. TCRdb's copy holds only in-frame clones and misses some; the assay was immunoSEQ multiplex PCR. The table has roughly 230,000 clones, nearly 95% seen once. This sequence joins TRBV5-1 and TRBJ2-1; D is unresolved. This TCR came from a girl aged 2 to 10 in good health and CMV-seronegative. The sequenced material came from PBMCs. The CDR3: CASSLAGVPSYNEQFF. The CDR3 coding sequence is TGCGCCAGCAGCTTGGCAGGCGTTCCCTCCTACAATGAGCAGTTCTTC.